Below are 18 T cell receptor beta chains sequenced from a single sample in a study of blood T cells in healthy people across ages. Using a J-beta primer mix together with a sample-barcoded 5' primer, a second PCR was run for roughly 7 to 12 cycles. One entry per CDR3 protein, called by TCRdb with MiXCR from the 5' RACE reads. The table lists roughly 1.4 million distinct CDR3 sequences, around 59% of them singletons, with 6.5% to 8% in the top ten. Sequenced: blood. The origin of the receptors is a man younger than 35 in good health.

The chain couples TRBV2 to TRBJ2-2; TRBD2 matches 10 bases. The CDR3 spans 15 residues. CDR1 is SNHLY and CDR2 is FYNNEI in the germline V gene. V gave up 7 bases and J gave up 4 bases; unmatched junction bases: 6. CDR3 protein: CASTEVAGGTGELFF. CDR3 sequence (DNA): TGTGCCAGCACCGAAGTAGCGGGAGGCACCGGGGAGCTGTTTTTT.

The rearrangement links TRBV6-5 to TRBJ2-5, with TRBD1 as a possible D gene (6 bases). Trimming took off 6 bases at V and 1 base at J, with 18 bases between the two ends. Germline CDR1 is MNHEY and CDR2 is SVGAGI. The CDR3 totals 16 residues. The CDR3 nucleotides read TGTGCCAGCAGCCAAACCAACGACAGGACCCAAGAGACCCAGTACTTC. Residues: CASSQTNDRTQETQYF.

V gene TRBV4-1 combines with J gene TRBJ2-7; D gene ambiguous. The germline V gene encodes CDR1 MGHRA and CDR2 YSYEKL. V was cut by 4 bases and J by 4 bases, with 14 bases left in between. CDR3 length: 14 residues. The CDR3 region is CASSPRPLGYEQYF. Written as DNA, the CDR3 is TGCGCCAGCAGCCCCAGACCGTTGGGATACGAGCAGTACTTC.

This clonotype came up a few times. This chain connects TRBV6-5 to TRBJ1-6, with D hard to call. The CDR3 has 16 amino acids. Trimming removed 7 bases at V and 5 bases at J, with 18 bases between. The germline V gene has CDR1 MNHEY and CDR2 SVGAGI. The CDR3 sequence is CASNLVSLLDNSPLHF. Written as DNA, the CDR3 is TGTGCCAGCAACCTTGTATCGCTACTAGATAATTCACCCCTCCACTTT.

The chain joins TRBV12-3 or TRBV12-4 to TRBJ1-2, with a tentative D call TRBD1 (6 bases). V shed 6 bases and J shed 2 bases, with 16 bases lying between them. CDR3 length: 15 amino acids. CDR3 loop: CASSLPLQGNYGYTF. The CDR3 coding sequence is TGTGCCAGCAGCCTGCCTCTACAGGGCAACTATGGCTACACCTTC.

The V and J genes are TRBV15 and TRBJ2-3; 8 positions match TRBD1. There are 15 residues in the CDR3. Germline V gene data show CDR1 as LNHNV and CDR2 as YYDKDF (reference sequence). Unmatched junction bases numbered 6, after V lost 3 bases and J lost 4 bases. This CDR3 reads CATSSDRGAADTQYF. CDR3 nucleotide sequence: TGTGCCACCAGCAGCGACAGGGGAGCCGCAGATACGCAGTATTTT.

The chain carries TRBV20-1 and TRBJ1-2; D unresolved. The V and J ends lost 2 bases and 4 bases respectively, with 14 bases between them. The CDR3 covers 14 residues. Germline CDR1 reads DFQATT; CDR2 reads SNEGSKA (reference sequence). This CDR3 is CSARSGNYGYGYTF. CDR3 in DNA: TGCAGTGCTAGAAGTGGCAACTATGGCTATGGCTACACCTTC.

The chain recombines TRBV7-2 with TRBJ2-7; TRBD1 matches 8 bases. After removal of 1 base from V and 2 bases from J, the junction contained 4 bases not matched to a gene. Germline CDR1 SGHTA, CDR2 FQGNSA. This CDR3 has 15 amino acids. The CDR3, as DNA: TGTGCCAGCAGCTTAGGCGTGACAGGGGCCTACGAGCAGTACTTC. This encodes CASSLGVTGAYEQYF.

V and J are TRBV14 and TRBJ2-5; D might be TRBD1 (6 bases). Trimming took 4 bases from V and 4 from J, leaving 13 bases between them. Germline V CDR1 and CDR2: SGHDN, FVKESK. The CDR3 is 14 residues long. This CDR3 reads CASSLSVGAETQYF. The CDR3 DNA reads as TGTGCCAGCAGCCTTTCGGTGGGGGCAGAGACCCAGTACTTC.

This clonotype was seen a handful of times. J is TRBJ2-1 and V is TRBV7-2; the D is unclear. From germline, CDR1 is SGHTA and CDR2 FQGNSA. Trimming pared 3 bases from V and 3 bases from J, leaving 9 bases between. The CDR3 sequence is 14 residues long. CDR3 sequence: CASSLGYDYNEQFF. DNA for the CDR3: TGTGCCAGCAGCTTGGGGTACGACTACAATGAGCAGTTCTTC.

In this sample, this clonotype turned up a few times. The V call is TRBV6-2 or TRBV6-3, the J call TRBJ2-5; unclear D gene. The V end was cut by 5 bases, the J end by 2 bases, with 12 bases between. CDR1 MNHEY and CDR2 SVGEGT come from the germline V gene. CDR3 length: 14 amino acids. For the CDR3, the DNA is TGTGCCAGCAGTCCTGGACGCAGGCAAGAGACCCAGTACTTC. This gives the protein CASSPGRRQETQYF.

This clonotype was observed a handful of times. V is TRBV27 and J is TRBJ2-3; TRBD1 agrees at 8 bases. Germline lookup yields CDR1 MNHEY and CDR2 SMNVEV (reference sequence). After removal of 0 bases from V and 1 base from J, the junction contained 0 bases not matched to a gene. The CDR3 has 15 amino acids. The CDR3 region has the DNA TGTGCCAGCAGTTTATCGACAGGGGGCACAGATACGCAGTATTTT. Protein product: CASSLSTGGTDTQYF.

V gene TRBV27 combines with J gene TRBJ2-1, with 7 bases that match TRBD2. Germline V gives CDR1 MNHEY, CDR2 SMNVEV (reference sequence). The trim removed 7 bases at V and 9 bases at J, leaving 21 bases unmatched. This CDR3 is 17 amino acids long. The CDR3 reads CASTPIFVGIPGGEQFF. Written as DNA, the CDR3 is TGTGCCAGCACCCCAATTTTCGTGGGTATACCGGGAGGTGAGCAGTTCTTC.

The chain couples TRBV27 to TRBJ2-3; 10 bases match TRBD1. Germline loops: CDR1 MNHEY, CDR2 SMNVEV (reference sequence). This CDR3 spans 13 amino acids. With 8 bases clipped from V and 4 bases from J, the junction kept 3 bases outside the gene matches. Here the CDR3 reads CASGTGDPDTQYF. DNA for the CDR3: TGTGCCAGCGGGACAGGGGACCCAGATACGCAGTATTTT.

The CDR3 DNA reads as TGTGCCAGCAGCTTATCCCCCCCCGGGACAGGCGTTTCCTACGAGCAGTACTTC. Amino acids: CASSLSPPGTGVSYEQYF. V and J are TRBV7-6 and TRBJ2-7, with 8 bases fitting TRBD1. In germline, CDR1 is SGHVS, CDR2 FNYEAQ. J gave up 1 base and V 2 bases, and 13 bases lay outside the gene matches. This CDR3 region has 18 residues.

The V call is TRBV20-1, the J call TRBJ2-1; 10 nucleotides line up with TRBD2. The CDR3 runs to 15 residues. Germline V gene sequence: CDR1 DFQATT, CDR2 SNEGSKA (reference sequence). Trimming removed 6 bases from V and 7 bases from J; junction bases left unmatched: 12. In DNA form, the CDR3 reads TGCAGTGCGGAACCCTTAGCGGGGGGCCGGAATGAGCAGTTCTTC. Amino acid sequence: CSAEPLAGGRNEQFF.

CDR3 sequence reads: CASSDPGQAYEQYF. In DNA, the CDR3 is TGTGCCAGCAGCGATCCGGGACAGGCTTACGAGCAGTACTTC. The chain recombines TRBV28 with TRBJ2-7; 8 nucleotides agree with TRBD1. From germline, CDR1 is MDHEN and CDR2 SYDVKM. Germline trimming cut 6 bases from V and 4 bases from J; bases unmatched to any gene: 8. The CDR3 is made up of 14 amino acids.

A single count supports this clonotype. The genes are TRBV11-2 and TRBJ2-1; D uncertain. Trimming left V 1 base short and J 13 bases short, with 8 bases between. Per germline, CDR1 SGHAT and CDR2 FQNNGV. The CDR3 has 11 residues. CDR3 DNA: TGTGCCAGCAGCTTAGTCTGGGTACAGTTCTTC. Translated: CASSLVWVQFF.